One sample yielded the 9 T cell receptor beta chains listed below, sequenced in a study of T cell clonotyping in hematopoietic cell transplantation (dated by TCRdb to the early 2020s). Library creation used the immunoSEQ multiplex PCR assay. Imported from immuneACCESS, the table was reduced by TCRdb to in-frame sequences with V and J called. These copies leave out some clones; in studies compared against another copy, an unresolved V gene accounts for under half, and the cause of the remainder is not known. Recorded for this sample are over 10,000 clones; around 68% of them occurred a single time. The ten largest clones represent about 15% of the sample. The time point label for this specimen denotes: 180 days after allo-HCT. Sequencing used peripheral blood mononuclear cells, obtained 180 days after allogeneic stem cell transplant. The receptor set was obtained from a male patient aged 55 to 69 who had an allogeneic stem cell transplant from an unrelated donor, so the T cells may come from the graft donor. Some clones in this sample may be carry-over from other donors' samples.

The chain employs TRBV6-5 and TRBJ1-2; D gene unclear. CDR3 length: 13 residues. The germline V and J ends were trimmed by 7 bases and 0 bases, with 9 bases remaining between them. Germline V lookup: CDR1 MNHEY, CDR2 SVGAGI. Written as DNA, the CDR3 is TGTGCCAGCAAGAGGGCCACTAACTATGGCTACACCTTC. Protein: CASKRATNYGYTF.

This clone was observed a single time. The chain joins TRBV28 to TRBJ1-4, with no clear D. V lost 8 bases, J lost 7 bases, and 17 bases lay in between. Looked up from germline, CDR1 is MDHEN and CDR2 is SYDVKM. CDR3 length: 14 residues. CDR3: CASGRRMGSEKLFF. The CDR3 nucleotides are TGTGCCAGCGGGCGGCGCATGGGCAGTGAAAAACTGTTTTTT.

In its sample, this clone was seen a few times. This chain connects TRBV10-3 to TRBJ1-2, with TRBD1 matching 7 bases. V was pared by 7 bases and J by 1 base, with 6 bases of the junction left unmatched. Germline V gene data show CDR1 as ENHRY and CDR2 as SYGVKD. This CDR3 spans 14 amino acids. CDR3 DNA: TGTGCCATCACAATGGGACAGCTTAACTATGGCTACACCTTC. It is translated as CAITMGQLNYGYTF.

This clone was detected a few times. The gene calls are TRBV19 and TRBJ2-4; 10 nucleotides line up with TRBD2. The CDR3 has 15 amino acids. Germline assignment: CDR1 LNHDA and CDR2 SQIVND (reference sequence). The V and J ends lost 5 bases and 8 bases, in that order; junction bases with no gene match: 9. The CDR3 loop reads CASSRAGGPQDIQYF. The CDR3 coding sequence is TGTGCCAGTAGTCGAGCGGGGGGGCCACAAGACATTCAGTACTTC.

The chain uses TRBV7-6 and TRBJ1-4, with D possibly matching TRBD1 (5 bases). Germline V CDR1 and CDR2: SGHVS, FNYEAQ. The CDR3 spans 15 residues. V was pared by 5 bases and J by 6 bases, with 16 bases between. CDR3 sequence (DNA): TGTGCCAGCAGCAGTAGGGACGTGGGCGATGAAAAACTGTTTTTT. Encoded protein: CASSSRDVGDEKLFF.

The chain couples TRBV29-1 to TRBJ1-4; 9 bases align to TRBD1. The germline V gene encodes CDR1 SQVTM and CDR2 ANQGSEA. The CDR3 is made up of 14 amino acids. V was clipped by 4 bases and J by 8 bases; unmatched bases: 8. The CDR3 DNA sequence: TGCAGCGTTGGCACAGGGGGCGAAGGAGAAAAACTGTTTTTT. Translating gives CSVGTGGEGEKLFF. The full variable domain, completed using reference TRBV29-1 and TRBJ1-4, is SAVISQKPSRDICQRGTSLTIQCQVDSQVTMMFWYRQQPGQSLTLIATANQGSEATYESGFVIDKFPISRPNLTFSTLTVSNMSPEDSSIYLCSVGTGGEGEKLFFGSGTQLSVL.

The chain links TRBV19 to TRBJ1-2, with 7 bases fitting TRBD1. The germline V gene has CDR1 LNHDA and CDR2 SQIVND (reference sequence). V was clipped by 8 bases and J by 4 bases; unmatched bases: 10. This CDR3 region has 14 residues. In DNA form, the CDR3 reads TGTGCCAGTCAAACCACGACAGGGCTCTATGGCTACACCTTC. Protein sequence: CASQTTTGLYGYTF.

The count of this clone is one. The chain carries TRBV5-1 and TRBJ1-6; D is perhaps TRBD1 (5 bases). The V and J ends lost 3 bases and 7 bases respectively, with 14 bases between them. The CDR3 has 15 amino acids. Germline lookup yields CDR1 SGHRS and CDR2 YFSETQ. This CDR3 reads CASSSRDGTNSPLHF. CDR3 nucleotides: TGCGCCAGCAGCTCACGGGACGGCACGAATTCACCCCTCCACTTT.

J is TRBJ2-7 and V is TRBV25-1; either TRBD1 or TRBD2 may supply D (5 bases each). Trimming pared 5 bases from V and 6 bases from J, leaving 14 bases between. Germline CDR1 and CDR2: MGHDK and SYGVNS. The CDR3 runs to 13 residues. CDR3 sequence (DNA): TGTGCCAGCAGTTTATGGGACGGAAGCGAGCAGTACTTC. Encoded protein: CASSLWDGSEQYF.